A single sample is the source of the 11 T cell receptor beta chains below, sequenced in a study of shared clonotypes between healthy human individuals. The data were produced by immunoSEQ multiplex PCR, yet TCRdb's version contains in-frame clones alone and is incomplete. In the table there are more than 2,000,000 clones, approximately 95% of which are singletons. Sequencing was performed on naive CD4+ T cells from PBMCs. Subset specified: CD45RA+ positively selected. Receptor source: a man aged 18 to 29 in good health. Some clones in this sample may be carry-over from other donors' samples.

The rearrangement uses TRBV5-4 and TRBJ1-2, with D possibly TRBD1 on 5 matching bases. CDR1 SGHNT and CDR2 YYREEE come from the germline V gene (reference sequence). This CDR3 contains 15 residues. Trimming removed 4 bases from V and 4 bases from J, with 17 bases in between. The CDR3 loop is CASSRGTSSIYGYTF. The CDR3 DNA follows: TGTGCCAGCAGCCGGGGGACGAGTTCAATCTATGGCTACACCTTC.

The chain joins TRBV19 to TRBJ1-2, with 7 bases fitting TRBD1. J was trimmed by 7 bases and V by 5 bases; bases with no gene match: 10. The CDR3 is 14 residues long. Germline V gene sequence: CDR1 LNHDA, CDR2 SQIVND (reference sequence). CDR3 residues: CASSARPDRAGYTF. The CDR3 DNA reads TGTGCCAGTAGTGCGCGGCCCGACAGGGCTGGCTACACCTTC.

This chain links TRBV15 with TRBJ2-7; 12 bases agree with TRBD2. J was trimmed by 7 bases and V by 0 bases; bases with no gene match: 7. There are 16 residues in the CDR3. Germline CDR1 LNHNV, CDR2 YYDKDF (reference sequence). CDR3 DNA: TGTGCCACCAGCAGAGATTCGACTAGCGGGAGTAAAGAGCAGTACTTC. Protein sequence: CATSRDSTSGSKEQYF.

The genes are TRBV7-2 and TRBJ1-1, with 7 bases matching TRBD1. The V gene's germline CDR1 is SGHTA and CDR2 FQGNSA. The CDR3 is made up of 13 amino acids. The V and J ends lost 4 bases and 10 bases, in that order; junction bases with no gene match: 9. The CDR3 sequence is CASSSQSRGIAFF. The CDR3 DNA is TGTGCCAGCAGCTCCCAGTCCAGGGGGATAGCTTTCTTT.

This chain uses TRBV5-4 with TRBJ2-1; D not certain. The CDR3 has 15 amino acids. V shed 1 base and J shed 7 bases, with 15 bases lying between them. Looked up from germline, CDR1 is SGHNT and CDR2 is YYREEE (reference sequence). CDR3 sequence reads: CASSLTRPLGNEQFF. The CDR3, as DNA: TGTGCCAGCAGCTTGACCCGTCCTTTGGGGAATGAGCAGTTCTTC.

V is TRBV19 and J is TRBJ2-2, with a weak D call TRBD2 (6 bases). Trimming stripped 5 bases from V and 4 bases from J, with 14 bases between. Germline lookup yields CDR1 LNHDA and CDR2 SQIVND (reference sequence). The CDR3 consists of 15 residues. The CDR3, as DNA: TGTGCCAGTAGTGCCCAGCGGGTGCTCACCGGGGAGCTGTTTTTT. It is translated as CASSAQRVLTGELFF.

This clone was detected once. The chain recombines TRBV28 with TRBJ2-1; D not resolved. The CDR3 contains 12 residues. With 9 bases removed from V and 0 bases from J, the gap between germline ends came to 6 bases. Germline CDR1 is MDHEN and CDR2 is SYDVKM. CDR3 region: CASRASYNEQFF. As DNA, the CDR3 is TGTGCCAGTAGGGCCTCCTACAATGAGCAGTTCTTC.

The chain links TRBV27 to TRBJ1-4; the D gene is possibly TRBD1 (6 bases). The CDR3 runs to 15 residues. CDR1 is MNHEY, CDR2 SMNVEV, per germline (reference sequence). V lost 2 bases to trimming and J lost 7 bases, with 14 bases between them. The CDR3 reads CASSLLAGETEKLFF. In DNA form, the CDR3 reads TGTGCCAGCAGTTTACTGGCAGGGGAAACTGAAAAACTGTTTTTT.

V usage is TRBV5-1 and J usage is TRBJ2-3, with D unclear. Germline loops: CDR1 SGHRS, CDR2 YFSETQ. This CDR3 has 16 amino acids. The V end was cut by 4 bases, the J end by 4 bases, with 19 bases between. This CDR3 reads CASSPDGGLVADTQYF. CDR3 DNA sequence: TGCGCCAGCAGCCCCGACGGTGGTTTAGTCGCAGATACGCAGTATTTT.

This clone turned up a few times. Other DNA sequences of this sample code for an identical CDR3. V gene TRBV10-3 combines with J gene TRBJ2-7, with D possibly being TRBD1 or TRBD2 (5 bases each). This CDR3 has 13 residues. The germline V gene has CDR1 ENHRY and CDR2 SYGVKD. V was cut by 0 bases and J by 4 bases, with 7 bases left in between. The CDR3 protein is CAISESGVYEQYF. The CDR3, as DNA: TGTGCCATCAGTGAGTCGGGGGTTTACGAGCAGTACTTC.

This chain connects TRBV28 to TRBJ2-7; 9 positions agree with TRBD2. The V gene end was trimmed by 6 bases and the J gene end by 6 bases; junction bases not matched to a gene: 9. Germline V lookup: CDR1 MDHEN, CDR2 SYDVKM. The CDR3 totals 14 residues. The CDR3 DNA reads TGTGCCAGCAGGGTCCTAGCGGGATTCTCCGAGCAGTACTTC. Translating gives CASRVLAGFSEQYF.